The rows below give T cell receptor beta chains drawn from one sample of a study of blood T cells in healthy people across ages. TCRdb reprocessed the 5' RACE reads with MiXCR, giving one entry per CDR3 protein. The repertoire has 1,500,000 or so distinct CDR3 sequences, 42% of them found once; the top ten carry just over 4%. Sequencing was carried out using blood. The receptors were gathered from a woman aged 18-30 years in good health. Both conserved end residues are part of each CDR3. Each record gives: V gene, D gene, CDR3 protein. D genes are given only for firm matches.

V gene: TRBV7-8; D gene: TRBD2; CDR3 protein: CASFRGRAGGPNEQFF
V gene: TRBV29-1; D gene: TRBD1; CDR3 protein: CSASMDRESSNYGYTF
V gene: TRBV29-1; D gene: NA; CDR3 protein: CSVTLPGVSYNEQYF
V gene: TRBV3-1; D gene: NA; CDR3 protein: CASSQVSRSINEQFF
V gene: TRBV4-3; D gene: NA; CDR3 protein: CASSQDASSGNTIYF
V gene: TRBV6-2/TRBV6-3; D gene: NA; CDR3 protein: CASSYSLVEAFF
V gene: TRBV6-6; D gene: NA; CDR3 protein: CASSILGGEGYTF
V gene: TRBV12-3/TRBV12-4; D gene: NA; CDR3 protein: CASRGQYRSYGYTF
V gene: TRBV25-1; D gene: NA; CDR3 protein: CASSEYEETQYF
V gene: TRBV29-1; D gene: NA; CDR3 protein: CSVEYRGAVNEQFF
V gene: TRBV12-3/TRBV12-4; D gene: NA; CDR3 protein: CASSFRGNEQFF
V gene: TRBV6-2/TRBV6-3; D gene: TRBD1; CDR3 protein: CASSYFGTGSYGYTF
V gene: TRBV29-1; D gene: TRBD2; CDR3 protein: CSVGIGSDSGDSYEQYF
V gene: TRBV4-1; D gene: NA; CDR3 protein: CASSQLAQDSLQETQYF
V gene: TRBV4-3; D gene: TRBD2; CDR3 protein: CASSQDLGGGFNERYF
V gene: TRBV29-1; D gene: TRBD1; CDR3 protein: CSAGTGNGYTF
V gene: TRBV11-2; D gene: NA; CDR3 protein: CASSHPGPRSSYNEQFF
V gene: TRBV20-1; D gene: NA; CDR3 protein: CSARDIAADFYEQYF
V gene: TRBV20-1; D gene: TRBD2; CDR3 protein: CSAASGTTYNEQFF
V gene: TRBV20-1; D gene: TRBD2; CDR3 protein: CSATAGGHLEQFF
V gene: TRBV20-1; D gene: TRBD2; CDR3 protein: CSASGVAGAYNEQFF
V gene: TRBV25-1; D gene: TRBD1; CDR3 protein: CASRTGTGQSPYEQYF
V gene: TRBV28; D gene: TRBD2; CDR3 protein: CASSLLAGGQPEQYF
V gene: TRBV5-1; D gene: NA; CDR3 protein: CASSFSQTTDTQYF
V gene: TRBV29-1; D gene: NA; CDR3 protein: CSVTGYMGYEQYF
V gene: TRBV6-2/TRBV6-3; D gene: TRBD1; CDR3 protein: CASDPGTGFYEQYF
V gene: TRBV20-1; D gene: TRBD1; CDR3 protein: CSANWDSEKTQYF
V gene: TRBV6-1; D gene: NA; CDR3 protein: CASSERAGASYNEQYF
V gene: TRBV20-1; D gene: NA; CDR3 protein: CSARDPGPYNEQFF
V gene: TRBV12-3/TRBV12-4; D gene: TRBD2; CDR3 protein: CASRTGLEGEQFF
V gene: TRBV27; D gene: TRBD1; CDR3 protein: CASSLATGTGFHEQYF
V gene: TRBV20-1; D gene: NA; CDR3 protein: CSARDFQGSPYEQYF
V gene: TRBV15; D gene: TRBD2; CDR3 protein: CATTSWPTSSRTDTQYF
V gene: TRBV2; D gene: NA; CDR3 protein: CASTRGTSSYNEQFF
V gene: TRBV19; D gene: TRBD2; CDR3 protein: CASSSRTSGKQYF
V gene: TRBV20-1; D gene: NA; CDR3 protein: CSARDKSSYNKQFF
V gene: TRBV5-1; D gene: TRBD2; CDR3 protein: CASSLGGSGSQETQYF
V gene: TRBV20-1; D gene: TRBD2; CDR3 protein: CSARDPQRGYNEQFF
V gene: TRBV18; D gene: NA; CDR3 protein: CASSPQKGEKLFF
V gene: TRBV18; D gene: NA; CDR3 protein: CASSPKGANYGYTF
V gene: TRBV4-2; D gene: NA; CDR3 protein: CASSQDQRHPQYF
V gene: TRBV2; D gene: TRBD2; CDR3 protein: CASNRAGGSYEQYF